Listed here is a single T cell receptor (beta chain). This clone has just one count. This clone's antigen is unknown. One base away there is no much larger clone; base qualities are not given. Healthy HIV-negative adults with no recently reported acute infections or vaccinations were included as donors. All donors were Caucasian adults living in Nashville, Tennessee, USA. CD4+ T cells were enriched through magnetic negative selection, after which naive cells were positively selected on CD45RA and the remaining negative fraction served as the memory subset. Blood was collected by leukapheresis, and PBMCs were isolated by Ficoll-Histopaque density gradient centrifugation and then cryopreserved in liquid nitrogen vapor phase. Analytical flow cytometry was used to check the purity and quantity of each magnetically sorted T cell population. Genomic DNA was isolated from each sorted fraction and quantified by UV absorbance on a Nanodrop 2000c.

These data belong to a study of shared clonotypes between healthy human individuals (TCRdb year 2020). In the study overall: The cohort comprised two women and three men aged 18 to 49 years. For each donor, three plates each were used for CD4 naive and CD4 memory, two plates were used for CD8 naive, and one plate was used for CD8 memory. To estimate repertoire size and how much clonotype sharing occurs between individuals, the study deeply sequenced the blood TCR repertoires of about five healthy adults. To increase sequencing depth and limit assay-specific biases, TCR repertoire library preparation and sequencing were carried out by different laboratories using diverse techniques. Leukapheresis yielded between about 0.8 and 9.5 billion PBMCs per donor.

Using the deep immunoSEQ assay, multiplex PCR amplified TCR CDR3 regions from genomic DNA. Extracted genomic DNA from each cell subset was distributed evenly across all wells of several immunoSEQ 96-well plates, and each plate was treated as a replicate. Each replicate PCR for sorted subsets received about 200 ng genomic DNA, equal to roughly 33,000 T cell genomes. The purified libraries were quantified using a Qubit 3.0 fluorometer, sized with a Bioanalyzer 2100, and then quantified again using the KAPA Library Quantification kit. Every immunoSEQ 96-well plate was sequenced on a separate single-read 150-cycle Illumina NextSeq 550 flow cell. For the original study's pipeline: Because the immunoSEQ output included only junctional sequences and no quality scores, the filtering could not be the same as the filtering used for full-length reads. Sequences were annotated with PyIR, a Python wrapper for IgBLAST v1.9, using IMGT germline references to assign V/J genes and CDR3. Reads were removed for weak V/J assignments (E-value above 1e-6), missing CDR3, stop codons, out-of-frame junctions, or ambiguous translated residues. V3J clonotypes were defined as sequences sharing the same inferred V gene, J gene, and CDR3 amino acid sequence. Percentage overlap between repertoires was calculated by dividing the number of shared unique clonotypes by the size of the smaller repertoire. Repertoire richness was assessed with RTK rarefaction, the Chao1 estimator, and Recon v2.1 estimates of unobserved clonotypes. Generation probabilities for all TCRbeta clonotypes obtained by the gDNA method from a handful of donors were computed using OLGA. TCRdb provides this immuneACCESS table in a form limited to in-frame rearrangements. Some clones are lacking; in checked studies, under half of them reflect an unresolved V gene, and why the rest are absent is not known. V and J calls and clone size are given by that table; D and trimming were obtained from the DNA. The sample data list nearly 750,000 clones, and roughly two thirds of these were observed just once. In total, the top ten clones hold about 1.8% of the sample.

CDR1 SGHDT and CDR2 YYEEEE were looked up in the germline V gene. Deletion took 4 bases off V and 2 bases off J, with a span of 17 bases between the germline ends. Reading from cysteine to phenylalanine, the CDR3 counts 16 amino acids. The retained sequence is limited to the CDR3, 48 bases, with the frame set at the first base. Study-level results and caveats: Based on pairwise subsampling, the degree of clonotype sharing among donors was expected to be affected by sequencing depth. Only blood was sampled, and tissue TCR repertoires likely differ from those in blood. Because the study included only a small number of donors, the genetic and exposure-history diversity represented was limited. Clonotypes shared by all four sorted-subset donors showed higher generation probabilities than non-shared clonotypes. Across a few donors, 4.5% to 6.5% of naive CD4, roughly 3.5% of naive CD8, about 2.3% of memory CD4, and about 0.44% of memory CD8 clonotypes were shared. Rarefaction of sorted-subset datasets indicated incomplete sequencing despite the large sequencing depth. Estimated clonotype richness was generally larger for naive than for memory subsets.

Specimen: memory CD4+ T cells sorted from blood. The cell subset or site label, as the study defines it: CD45RA-negative fraction. The receptor was derived from a woman between 25 and 40 years old in good health. Recombination joined TRBV5-6 with TRBJ2-3; a weak D assignment points to TRBD2 (6 bases agree). This receptor has the CDR3 CASSLLDGRFTDTQYF. At the DNA level, the sequence is TGTGCCAGCAGCCTTCTCGACGGGAGATTCACAGATACGCAGTATTTT.